This T cell receptor (beta chain) originates from a study of blood T cell repertoires in COVID-19. Study-level information: The United States, Italy and Spain were the sources of the acute and convalescent COVID-19 samples. PBMCs, B-cell-depleted T cells, or T cells provided the cDNA or gDNA that made up the material.

As processed by the authors: Reference gene primer amplification in the assay estimated nucleated cell counts. Sequenced by immunoSEQ multiplex PCR; TCRdb stores in-frame clones only, minus some. V, J and clone size are those of that table, while D and trimming were read from the DNA. The sample lists 200,000 or so clones, 86% occurring once. Sequences were obtained from peripheral blood. This TCR derives from a woman aged 50 to 60 with acute or convalescent COVID-19.

CDR3 amino acids: CASSILAGAGYEQYF. CDR3 coding DNA: TGTGCCAGCAGTATCCTAGCGGGAGCTGGCTACGAGCAGTACTTC. The chain is built from TRBV27 and TRBJ2-7; TRBD2 matches 10 bases. The CDR3 totals 15 residues. Germline CDR1 MNHEY, CDR2 SMNVEV (reference sequence). The V and J ends lost 5 bases and 3 bases, in that order; junction bases with no gene match: 7.